A single sample gave rise to the 17 T cell receptor beta chains below, sequenced in a study of Graves' ophthalmopathy and Graves' hyperthyroidism. The TCR beta CDR3 regions underwent amplification from RNA transcripts. The library came from an HTBI-primed first-round RT-PCR and a second-round multiplex PCR. TCRdb redid the calling of the multiplex PCR reads with MiXCR, one entry per CDR3 protein. The table lists almost 750,000 distinct CDR3 sequences, 40% of them singletons. What was sequenced was peripheral blood. Every receptor here comes from an adult man with Graves' ophthalmopathy.

This clonotype was detected a few times. One junction end does not reproduce the germline sequence, and a read error may be involved. This chain joins TRBV24-1 and TRBJ1-5, with 12 bases that match TRBD1. This CDR3 has 15 residues. CDR1 KGHDR and CDR2 SFDVKD come from the germline V gene. Written as DNA, the CDR3 is TGTGCCAGCAGTTCAGGGACAGGGGGCGGTCAGCCCCAGCATTTT. As protein: CASSSGTGGGQPQHF.

The chain carries TRBV2 and TRBJ1-3; D unclear. Between the trimmed V and J ends, which lost 5 bases and 10 bases, there was a span of 9 bases. Germline V gene lookup returns CDR1 SNHLY and CDR2 FYNNEI. The CDR3 sequence is 11 residues long. The CDR3 region is CASSPSGTIYF. The CDR3 bases are TGTGCCAGCAGTCCCTCGGGTACCATATATTTT.

This clonotype appeared many times. The J gene is TRBJ1-2, the V gene TRBV7-2, with TRBD1 matching over 10 bases. This CDR3 is built from 15 residues. Germline V lookup: CDR1 SGHTA, CDR2 FQGNSA. Germline trimming cut 5 bases from V and 4 bases from J; bases unmatched to any gene: 7. CDR3 bases: TGTGCCAGCAGCGGGGGACAGGGGAACCTCTATGGCTACACCTTC. As protein: CASSGGQGNLYGYTF.

This chain uses TRBV25-1 with TRBJ2-2, with D perhaps matching TRBD1 or TRBD2 (5 bases each). Germline V gene data show CDR1 as MGHDK and CDR2 as SYGVNS. With 5 bases removed from V and 8 bases from J, the gap between germline ends came to 15 bases. The CDR3 extends over 14 amino acids. CDR3 sequence (DNA): TGTGCCAGCAGTCTCAGAGGGACGAGGGGGGAGCTGTTTTTT. Translated, it gives CASSLRGTRGELFF.

This clonotype has a handful of counts. The chain employs TRBV7-9 and TRBJ1-6; D unresolved. Trimming left V 4 bases short and J 0 bases short, with 16 bases between. Germline V gene data show CDR1 as SEHNR and CDR2 as FQNEAQ (reference sequence). The CDR3 is made up of 18 amino acids. For the CDR3, the DNA is TGTGCCAGCAGCTCCGGCGGTCTGTTGAGCTCCTATAATTCACCCCTCCACTTT. Amino acid sequence: CASSSGGLLSSYNSPLHF.

This clonotype was recorded many times. In nucleotides, the CDR3 is TGTGCCAGTAGTATAGCCGGCCTTTCCTCTGGGGCCAACGTCCTGACTTTC. Encoded protein: CASSIAGLSSGANVLTF. The chain links TRBV19 to TRBJ2-6; D not resolved. The CDR3 contains 17 residues. The germline gives CDR1 LNHDA, CDR2 SQIVND (reference sequence). The germline V and J ends were trimmed by 1 base and 0 bases, with 10 bases remaining between them.

This clonotype was recorded at least ten times. This chain connects TRBV7-9 to TRBJ1-1; 10 bases match TRBD1. This CDR3 region has 13 residues. Germline V gene sequence: CDR1 SEHNR, CDR2 FQNEAQ (reference sequence). V shed 7 bases and J 5 bases; nucleotides not matched to a gene: 4. The CDR3 loop is CASTGTGETEAFF. The DNA of the CDR3 is TGTGCCAGCACCGGGACAGGGGAGACTGAAGCTTTCTTT.

This clonotype was seen ten or more times. V usage is TRBV2 and J usage is TRBJ1-2; D is undetermined. Germline values: CDR1 SNHLY, CDR2 FYNNEI. Trimming took 2 bases from V and 8 from J, leaving 21 bases between them. The CDR3 is 16 residues long. The CDR3 DNA reads TGTGCCAGCAGTGAAACGTTTGCCGGGCCTGCGGGAGGCTACACCTTC. It specifies CASSETFAGPAGGYTF.

The rearrangement joins TRBV9 to TRBJ1-3; TRBD1 might be the D (5 bases). The CDR3 is made up of 17 amino acids. The germline gives CDR1 SGDLS, CDR2 YYNGEE. Between the trimmed V and J ends, which lost 4 bases and 2 bases, there was a span of 19 bases. Here the CDR3 reads CASSKRHETVTGNTIYF. In DNA form, the CDR3 reads TGTGCCAGCAGCAAACGCCATGAGACAGTGACTGGAAACACCATATATTTT.

Only a few counts were recorded for this clonotype. This chain uses TRBV5-1 with TRBJ1-2, with 10 bases matching TRBD1. The CDR3 has 14 amino acids. Losses at the gene ends were 4 bases for V and 8 bases for J; bases not matched to a gene: 8. Germline V gene lookup returns CDR1 SGHRS and CDR2 YFSETQ. CDR3 in DNA: TGCGCCAGCAGCCTCGCGGGGACAGGGGCGGGCTACACCTTC. The encoded protein is CASSLAGTGAGYTF.

This clonotype was observed a few times. The V call is TRBV7-8, the J call TRBJ1-4, with TRBD1 matching over 8 bases. V lost 3 bases, J lost 5 bases, and 2 bases stayed unmatched. The CDR3 length is 14 residues. The germline CDR1 and CDR2 sequences are SGHVS and FQNEAQ. CDR3 region: CASSFDRGNEKLFF. The CDR3 region has the DNA TGTGCCAGCAGCTTTGACAGGGGAAATGAAAAACTGTTTTTT.

Only one count was recorded for this clonotype. This CDR3 is missing its conserved last phenylalanine or tryptophan, likely due to a read error. The chain combines TRBV7-6 with TRBJ1-1; TRBD1 aligns across 7 bases. Germline loops: CDR1 SGHVS, CDR2 FNYEAQ. Trimming removed 8 bases from V and 1 base from J; junction bases left unmatched: 10. The length of the CDR3 is 15 residues. The CDR3 sequence is CASGTRRDRNTEAFY. CDR3 nucleotide sequence: TGTGCCAGCGGCACGCGTCGGGACAGGAACACTGAAGCTTTCTAT.

This clonotype turned up a few times. CDR3 in amino acids: CASSYGGQRSSYEQYF. DNA for the CDR3: TGTGCCAGCAGTTACGGAGGACAGAGAAGCTCCTACGAGCAGTACTTC. The chain uses TRBV6-6 and TRBJ2-7; D may be TRBD1 (6 bases). From germline, CDR1 is MNHNY and CDR2 SVGAGI (reference sequence). This CDR3 comprises 16 residues. V was trimmed by 2 bases and J by 0 bases, leaving 14 bases between them.

This clonotype was counted many times. The V and J genes are TRBV7-2 and TRBJ1-2, with D unclear. Germline loops: CDR1 SGHTA, CDR2 FQGNSA. V was cut by 0 bases and J by 8 bases, with 16 bases left in between. The CDR3 totals 15 residues. CDR3 sequence: CASSLARSGRRGYTF. CDR3 nucleotides: TGTGCCAGCAGCTTAGCACGTTCAGGCCGGCGCGGCTACACCTTC.

The V and J genes are TRBV6-5 and TRBJ1-6, with D unresolved. Trimming left V 6 bases short and J 10 bases short, with 13 bases between. This CDR3 has 13 amino acids. Germline V gene lookup returns CDR1 MNHEY and CDR2 SVGAGI. The CDR3 DNA follows: TGTGCCAGCAGAGTGTTGTCGGGGTCACCCCTCCACTTT. It specifies CASRVLSGSPLHF.

In its sample, this clonotype was seen many times. The chain employs TRBV7-6 and TRBJ1-1, with 8 bases aligning to TRBD1. With 6 bases clipped from V and 5 bases from J, the junction kept 5 bases outside the gene matches. Germline assignment: CDR1 SGHVS and CDR2 FNYEAQ. The CDR3 totals 13 residues. CDR3 DNA: TGTGCCAGCAGGCTAGGACAGGGAACTGAAGCTTTCTTT. This sequence encodes CASRLGQGTEAFF.

This clonotype showed up just a few times. The chain links TRBV19 to TRBJ2-7, with 7 bases matching TRBD1. Germline CDR1 LNHDA, CDR2 SQIVND (reference sequence). This CDR3 contains 15 residues. The V and J ends lost 5 bases and 2 bases, in that order; junction bases with no gene match: 9. The CDR3 DNA is TGTGCCAGTAGTTTCGACACAAGGGGGCCCTACGAGCAGTACTTC. It encodes CASSFDTRGPYEQYF.